Listed below are T cell receptor beta chains from one sample, sequenced in a study of regulatory T cells in long-lasting Graves disease. TCRdb re-analysed the multiplex PCR reads in MiXCR, keeping a single row per CDR3 protein. The table shows approximately 400,000 distinct CDR3 sequences, with approximately 15% occurring only once. The same sample was also used in a study of T cells in Graves' hyperthyroidism and ophthalmopathy.

The sample in question was peripheral blood mononuclear cells (PBMCs), obtained at new diagnosis, from a patient treated with antithyroid drugs. These receptors all stem from a woman aged 40 to 50 with Graves disease. CDR3s include the opening cysteine and the closing phenylalanine or tryptophan. Each record gives: J gene, D gene, V gene, clone size, CDR3 DNA, CDR3 protein. A D gene is named only where the DNA matches it firmly. Clone size is not always given. Where it is, it says once, few, many or a class for expanded clones.

TRBJ2-1,TRBD2,TRBV27,-,TGTGCCAGCAGTTTCAGGACTAGCGTCAATGAGCAGTTCTTC,CASSFRTSVNEQFF
TRBJ2-6,-,TRBV19,few,TGTGCCAGTAGTACACAGGGCTATAGGAGTGGGGCCAACGTCCTGACTTTC,CASSTQGYRSGANVLTF
TRBJ2-7,-,TRBV19,many,TGTGCCAGTAGTATACGAGGGGGTGACGAGCAGTACTTC,CASSIRGGDEQYF
TRBJ2-6,-,TRBV28,many,TGTGCCAGCAGTTTATGGGGAAATGGGGCCAACGTCCTGACTTTC,CASSLWGNGANVLTF
TRBJ2-1,TRBD2,TRBV7-9,-,TGTGCCAGCAGCTTAGTGGGACTAGCGGGAGTTACCTCCTACAATGAGCAGTTCTTC,CASSLVGLAGVTSYNEQFF
TRBJ2-5,-,TRBV10-3,many,TGTGCCATCAGTGAGTCGACAGGAGTGGAGACCCAGTACTTC,CAISESTGVETQYF
TRBJ1-2,TRBD1,TRBV28,many,TGTGCCAGCACTCGGAGGGACAGCTATGGCTACACCTTC,CASTRRDSYGYTF
TRBJ2-7,TRBD2,TRBV11-2,many,TGTGCCAGCAGCTTTTCCCGGGAGGGCGAGCAGTACTTC,CASSFSREGEQYF
TRBJ2-1,-,TRBV3-1,few,TGTGCCAGCAGCCGGGGTTTAAATACCGGGACTGACGGCTCCTACAATGAGCAGTTCTTC,CASSRGLNTGTDGSYNEQFF
TRBJ2-5,-,TRBV6-1,-,TGTGCCAGCGGCACCAACCAAGAGACCCAGTACTTC,CASGTNQETQYF
TRBJ2-1,TRBD1,TRBV19,many,TGTGCCAGTAGTTTCCGGGACAGGGTTGGTGAGCAGTTCTTC,CASSFRDRVGEQFF
TRBJ1-5,-,TRBV28,-,TGTGCCAGCAGTGAAGTAAGGCAGCCCCAGCATTTT,CASSEVRQPQHF
TRBJ2-2,TRBD2,TRBV6-1,many,TGTGCCAGCACCAAGGAGGGACTACCTACCGGGGAGCTGTTTTTT,CASTKEGLPTGELFF
TRBJ2-1,-,TRBV6-1,-,TGTGCCAGCAGTGAAATTGACGTGGCTTCCTACAATGAGCAGTTCTTC,CASSEIDVASYNEQFF
TRBJ2-3,-,TRBV24-1,-,TGTGCCACCAGTGACAACGACAGCACAGATACGCAGTATTTT,CATSDNDSTDTQYF
TRBJ2-5,-,TRBV6-1,many,TGTGCCAGCAGTGAAATGTCGGTCCAAGAGACCCAGTACTTC,CASSEMSVQETQYF
TRBJ2-1,-,TRBV28,many,TGTGCCAGCACTAGTGGGGGGAGAGAGGACAATGAGCAGTTCTTC,CASTSGGREDNEQFF
TRBJ2-1,TRBD2,TRBV7-9,many,TGTGCCAGCAGCTTAGTGGGGGGGGTCGATGAGCAGTTCTTC,CASSLVGGVDEQFF
TRBJ1-1,-,TRBV7-6,many,TGTGCCAGCAGCTTATTCGAGGGTGGCACTGAAGCTTTCTTT,CASSLFEGGTEAFF
TRBJ2-1,TRBD1,TRBV12-3/TRBV12-4,many,TGTGCCAGCAGTTCCGGGACAGCTATCTACAATGAGCAGTTCTTC,CASSSGTAIYNEQFF
TRBJ2-7,-,TRBV19,many,TGTGCCAGTAGTAACCGGGACACTCACTCCTACGAGCAGTACTTC,CASSNRDTHSYEQYF
TRBJ2-2,-,TRBV5-6,many,TGTGCCAGCAGCTTGATGGGCACCGGGGAGCTGTTTTTT,CASSLMGTGELFF
TRBJ1-2,TRBD1,TRBV11-3,many,TGTGCCAGCAGCCCCCCGAGGGGGACAGCAGTCTTCTATGGCTACACCTTC,CASSPPRGTAVFYGYTF
TRBJ1-1,-,TRBV7-8,many,TGTGCCAGCAGCTTACGACGAGGGAACACTGAAGCTTTCTTT,CASSLRRGNTEAFF
TRBJ2-7,-,TRBV5-1,few,TGCGCCAGCAGCTTGGACGCAGGGTTCGGCGAGCAGTACTTC,CASSLDAGFGEQYF
TRBJ2-5,-,TRBV4-1,many,TGCGCCAGCAGCCAAGATCGTCGGGGCCCCCAAGAGACCCAGTACTTC,CASSQDRRGPQETQYF
TRBJ1-1,-,TRBV24-1,few,TGTGCCACCTTAAACAGGGAGAACACTGAAGCTTTCTTT,CATLNRENTEAFF
TRBJ2-7,-,TRBV19,many,TGTGCCAGTAGAGGGACCGGTCTAGCCTACGAGCAGTACTTC,CASRGTGLAYEQYF
TRBJ2-5,-,TRBV11-1,many,TGTGCCAGCAGCTTAGCGGGTCGGCGGCAAGAGACCCAGTACTTC,CASSLAGRRQETQYF
TRBJ2-1,-,TRBV28,many,TGTGCCAGCAGCCCCGCCGTAGCAGATTACAATGAGCAGTTCTTC,CASSPAVADYNEQFF
TRBJ2-3,TRBD2,TRBV10-3,many,TGTGCCATCAGTGAGGTGCTAGCGGATAGCACAGATACGCAGTATTTT,CAISEVLADSTDTQYF
TRBJ2-5,TRBD2,TRBV9,many,TGTGCCAGCAGCCCGTCGGGCGGGAGAAGAAACCAAGAGACCCAGTACTTC,CASSPSGGRRNQETQYF
TRBJ1-1,TRBD1,TRBV6-9,many,TGTGCCAGCAGTTACCATATCGGACAGGGAGAAATAGACACTGAAGCTTTCTTT,CASSYHIGQGEIDTEAFF
TRBJ2-2,TRBD2,TRBV9,many,TGTGCCAGCAGGGGAGGGGTAGTCACCGGGGAGCTGTTTTTT,CASRGGVVTGELFF
TRBJ2-5,TRBD1,TRBV5-1,few,TGCGCCAGCAGCTTGGGGCCGACAGGGCAAGAGACCCAGTACTTC,CASSLGPTGQETQYF
TRBJ1-6,-,TRBV30,many,TGTGCCTGGAGTGTGCGTAATTCACCCCTCCACTTT,CAWSVRNSPLHF
TRBJ2-6,-,TRBV30,few,TGTGCCTGGAGAGTGGGATTCTCTGGGGCCAACGTCCTGACTTTC,CAWRVGFSGANVLTF
TRBJ2-2,-,TRBV2,many,TGTGCCAGCAGGGAATTGCAAGGCGGGGAGCTGTTTTTT,CASRELQGGELFF
TRBJ2-1,-,TRBV5-1,many,TGCGCCAGCAGCTTCCAGGCAGGGATGGGGGAGCAGTTCTTC,CASSFQAGMGEQFF
TRBJ2-1,-,TRBV2,many,TGTGCCAGCATTCCGGACACCTACAATGAGCAGTTCTTC,CASIPDTYNEQFF
TRBJ2-7,TRBD1,TRBV11-2,medium-sized,TGTGCCAGCAGCTTAGCCCCGGACAGGGTCCGGTGGGAGCAGTACTTC,CASSLAPDRVRWEQYF
TRBJ2-3,-,TRBV6-2/TRBV6-3,-,TGTGCCAGCAGTGAATTGCGGGTGCGGGATTCAGATACGCAGTATTTT,CASSELRVRDSDTQYF
TRBJ2-7,TRBD2,TRBV6-5,-,TGTGCCAGCAGTTACAGCGGACTAGCGAGGGACGAGCAGTACTTC,CASSYSGLARDEQYF
TRBJ1-5,-,TRBV12-3/TRBV12-4,many,TGTGCCAGCAGTTTCGCGATGGAGCTGGGTCAGCCCCAGCATTTT,CASSFAMELGQPQHF
TRBJ1-2,TRBD1,TRBV18,many,TGTGCCAGCTCACCGGACAGGGAGCATGGCTACACCTTC,CASSPDREHGYTF
TRBJ1-5,-,TRBV28,many,TGTGCCAGCAGTTCCTACCAGCCCCAGCATTTT,CASSSYQPQHF
TRBJ1-5,-,TRBV30,many,TGTGCCTGGAGCGGCGACAGTTATCAGCCCCAGCATTTT,CAWSGDSYQPQHF
TRBJ1-2,-,TRBV18,many,TGTGCCAGCTCACCACTGGATTGGGGCTATGGCTACACCTTC,CASSPLDWGYGYTF
TRBJ2-3,TRBD1,TRBV10-3,many,TGTGCCATCGGCCCAGGGGGTGGCACAGATACGCAGTATTTT,CAIGPGGGTDTQYF
TRBJ2-5,TRBD1,TRBV5-1,-,TGCGCCAGCAGCTTGGAATACAGGGGGCAAGAGACCCAGTACTTC,CASSLEYRGQETQYF
TRBJ2-3,TRBD2,TRBV5-1,many,TGCGCCAGCAGCAAGGGACTAGCGGGCTACACAGATACGCAGTATTTT,CASSKGLAGYTDTQYF
TRBJ2-3,TRBD2,TRBV24-1,few,TGTGCCACCAGTGCTTGGGGGGGATCCTCAGATACGCAGTATTTT,CATSAWGGSSDTQYF
TRBJ2-5,-,TRBV11-3,few,TGTGCCAGCAGCTTAGGGGGGTTCTTTCCCGCGGAGACCCAGTACTTC,CASSLGGFFPAETQYF
TRBJ2-6,TRBD2,TRBV6-1,many,TGTGCCAGCTCACACGGGCCGACTAGCGGGAGGTTTGGGGCCAACGTCCTGACTTTC,CASSHGPTSGRFGANVLTF
TRBJ1-1,-,TRBV19,few,TGTGCCAGTAGGAGGGCGAACACTGAAGCTTTCTTT,CASRRANTEAFF